A single sample gave rise to the 8 T cell receptor beta chains below, sequenced in a study of blood T cell repertoires in COVID-19. TCRdb keeps only in-frame clones here, not all; method: immunoSEQ multiplex PCR. Of about 480,000 clones in the sample, approximately 88% are singletons; the top ten hold about 12%. Sequenced input: peripheral blood. Receptor source: a woman between 50 and 59 years old with COVID-19, enrolled during active disease.

V is TRBV6-5 and J is TRBJ1-1; 7 bases match TRBD1. Germline CDR1 is MNHEY and CDR2 is SVGAGI. This CDR3 contains 12 residues. Trimming removed 4 bases from V and 8 bases from J; junction bases left unmatched: 4. The DNA of the CDR3 is TGTGCCAGCAGTTCCACGACAGGGGAAGCTTTCTTT. This codes for CASSSTTGEAFF.

The J gene is TRBJ1-3, the V gene TRBV11-2; TRBD1 aligns across 7 bases. Trimming cost V 4 bases and J 9 bases; bases outside gene matches: 3. There are 12 residues in the CDR3. Per germline, CDR1 SGHAT and CDR2 FQNNGV. Here the CDR3 DNA reads TGTGCCAGCAGCTCCCACAGGGGCACCATATATTTT. It specifies CASSSHRGTIYF.

This clone was counted between two and nine times. V and J are TRBV25-1 and TRBJ1-2, with D possibly matching TRBD1 (6 bases). V gave up 6 bases and J gave up 6 bases, with 17 bases separating them. From germline, CDR1 is MGHDK and CDR2 SYGVNS. This CDR3 comprises 14 residues. CDR3 DNA: TGTGCCAGCAGGACAGGTTTCCTGCAGGATGGCTACACCTTC. It translates to CASRTGFLQDGYTF.

Ten or more counts support this clone. The rearrangement joins TRBV7-2 to TRBJ1-1, with D tentatively TRBD1 (5 bases). Trimming cost V 1 base and J 5 bases, with 14 bases left between them. Germline CDR1 reads SGHTA; CDR2 reads FQGNSA. This CDR3 contains 15 residues. The CDR3 DNA reads TGTGCCAGCAGCTTAGGTTCGGGGGGGAGGACTGAAGCTTTCTTT. Encoded protein: CASSLGSGGRTEAFF.

The J gene is TRBJ2-3, the V gene TRBV9; 8 bases are a match to TRBD1. This CDR3 spans 16 amino acids. From germline, CDR1 is SGDLS and CDR2 YYNGEE. V lost 0 bases and J lost 3; bases outside the gene matches: 6. CDR3 amino acids: CASSVARRGRTDTQYF. CDR3 nucleotides: TGTGCCAGCAGCGTAGCTCGCAGGGGGCGAACAGATACGCAGTATTTT.

This chain links TRBV2 with TRBJ1-6; perhaps TRBD1 as D (5 bases). V was trimmed by 5 bases and J by 9 bases, leaving 14 bases between them. Germline V gene sequence: CDR1 SNHLY, CDR2 FYNNEI. The CDR3 consists of 14 residues. The CDR3 reads CASSIQGAVSPLHF. Here the CDR3 DNA reads TGTGCCAGCAGTATCCAGGGTGCGGTTTCACCCCTCCACTTT.

The chain is built from TRBV11-2 and TRBJ2-7; TRBD1 matches at 9 bases. The V and J ends lost 5 bases and 3 bases, in that order; junction bases with no gene match: 8. The CDR3 runs 15 residues. CDR1 and CDR2 (germline): SGHAT, FQNNGV. The DNA for the CDR3 is TGTGCCAGCAGCCCCCGGACAGGGGAGGACTACGAGCAGTACTTC. Residues: CASSPRTGEDYEQYF.

The gene calls are TRBV5-1 and TRBJ1-2; 7 nucleotides agree with TRBD1. This CDR3 is built from 17 residues. CDR1 and CDR2 (germline): SGHRS, YFSETQ. The J segment lost 7 bases and the V segment lost 4 bases, leaving 19 bases of the junction unmatched. The chain's CDR3 is CASSRTGALPRSAGYTF. In nucleotides, the CDR3 is TGCGCCAGCAGCCGTACAGGGGCCCTACCCCGTTCGGCTGGCTACACCTTC. The whole variable domain, filled in from reference TRBV5-1 and TRBJ1-2, reads KAGVTQTPRYLIKTRGQQVTLSCSPISGHRSVSWYQQTPGQGLQFLFEYFSETQRNKGNFPGRFSGRQFSNSRSEMNVSTLELGDSALYLCASSRTGALPRSAGYTFGSGTRLTVV.